Sequencing of this T cell receptor beta chain was carried out in a study of shared clonotypes between healthy human individuals. Assay used: immunoSEQ multiplex PCR; TCRdb lists only in-frame clones, some missing. The repertoire includes under 850,000 clones, 72% of them detected once, and about 1.7% sits in the top ten. The V gene's germline CDR1 is MGHRA and CDR2 YSYEKL. This CDR3 comprises 15 residues. V gave up 0 bases and J gave up 5 bases, with 14 bases separating them. Sequencing was performed on memory CD4+ T cells sorted from blood. Described subset: CD45RA-negative fraction. This TCR was recovered from a woman aged 30 to 39 in good health. This rearrangement joins TRBV4-1 to TRBJ2-7, with D possibly being TRBD1 or TRBD2 (5 bases each). CDR3 bases: TGCGCCAGCAGCCAAGAAAGGGCCGGGGCGAACGAGCAGTACTTC. Protein: CASSQERAGANEQYF.